This T cell receptor beta chain was found in a study of cytomegalovirus exposure and HLA in healthy donors. Points from the study as a whole: There was a cluster of highly shared sequence variants that was likely a sequencing artifact. Differences between HLA loci emerged in a later analysis of TCR association rates, with DRB1 most and HLA-C fewest. Most TCR sequences were seen very rarely across donors, but some public TCRs occurred in many.

The primer mix had 60 Vbeta and 13 Jbeta primers. Measured with immunoSEQ multiplex PCR; TCRdb has only the in-frame clones, and not every one. The sample has about 120,000 clones; approximately 80% are singletons. V lost 2 bases, J lost 4 bases, and 9 bases stayed unmatched. Germline V gene data show CDR1 as SGHDT and CDR2 as YYEEEE. The CDR3 runs 17 residues. As regards this clone: Its specificity is not known.

The sequenced sample consisted of PBMCs. This TCR derives from a human donor in good health. The V gene is TRBV5-6, the J gene TRBJ2-1, with 10 bases that match TRBD2. The chain's CDR3 is CASSFSPPGLAYNEQFF. In nucleotides, the CDR3 is TGTGCCAGCAGCTTCTCCCCACCGGGACTAGCGTACAATGAGCAGTTCTTC.